This T cell receptor (beta chain) was recovered during a study of shared clonotypes between healthy human individuals. Study results and limitations: Sampling was confined to blood; repertoires within tissues likely differ.

Turning to this clone: The antigen is not known.

Only in-frame clones appear in the TCRdb table, and some are missing; sequencing was by immunoSEQ multiplex PCR. The table shows millions of clones, with 95% occurring only once. V lost 8 bases and J lost 5; bases outside the gene matches: 8. The CDR3 consists of 14 residues. Per germline, CDR1 MDHEN and CDR2 SYDVKM. Sample: naive CD4+ T cells sorted from blood. Subset denoted: CD45RA+ positively selected. V is TRBV28 and J is TRBJ2-1; TRBD1 matches 8 bases. The clonotype originates from a man between 18 and 35 years old in good health. CDR3 bases: TGTGCCAGCTACACCGGGACAGGACACAATGAGCAGTTCTTC. It encodes CASYTGTGHNEQFF.